This T cell receptor beta chain was recorded in a study of T-cell reconstitution after alpha-beta-depleted transplantation in children (dated by TCRdb to 2015 to 2016). Regarding the complete study: Using TCR repertoire profiling, the study quantitatively followed how T-cell immune reconstitution unfolded in children after TCRalphabeta/CD19-depleted allogeneic hematopoietic cell transplantation. Study-wide conclusions, independent of this receptor: The apparently early alphabetaT-cell count recovery about two months after transplant was reportedly dependent on only several hundred rapidly expanded clones derived from non-depleted graft cells. The high TCRbeta diversity at day 60 in some patients was ascribed to recipient T cells and intrathymic progenitors that had survived conditioning. Over the following months the frequencies of hyperexpanded clones went down, and after one year T-cell counts and TCRbeta diversity were mostly credited to newly produced T cells.

V loses 1 base, J loses 0 bases, and the germline ends lie 11 bases apart. Sequences SGHRS (CDR1) and YFSETQ (CDR2) are obtained from the germline V gene. From the cysteine up to the phenylalanine, the CDR3 has a length of 16 residues. Only the CDR3 part of the read is kept: 48 bases, read in frame from the first base. This sample's treatment or condition label indicates: allogeneic hematopoietic cell transplantation with graft depleted of TCRalphabeta T cells and CD19 B cells. TCRalphabeta/CD19-depleted allogeneic hematopoietic cell grafts were given to the transplant recipients, all of whom were children. In its sample, this clonotype was seen many times. This clone's antigen is unknown. Nothing much larger sits one base from this clone, and base qualities are not available. The method was PCR. The data were produced on an Illumina HiSeq 2500. Molecular barcoding was employed in the preparation of TCR libraries, with unique molecular identifiers being used to normalize TCRbeta repertoire quantification. Clones were called with MiXCR by TCRdb after fastp trimmed the public reads at Q25, and only in-frame beta chains were retained. Entries that share a CDR3 protein sequence are merged under the most common genes and DNA. Across this sample there are roughly 74,000 distinct CDR3 sequences, with 18% seen only once. Approximately 55% of the sample belongs to the ten largest clones.

Sequencing used PBMCs, mostly from graft donor cells, obtained 360 days after TCRalphabeta/CD19-depleted stem cell transplant. The chain employs TRBV5-1 and TRBJ2-1, and the D gene may be TRBD2, 5 bases matching. This TCR came from a male patient aged 2 to 10 who had a stem cell transplant for acute lymphoblastic leukemia, so the T cells may come from the graft donor. The DNA is TGCGCCAGCAGCTTGACTGTAACTAGCTCCTACAATGAGCAGTTCTTC. This sequence encodes CASSLTVTSSYNEQFF.